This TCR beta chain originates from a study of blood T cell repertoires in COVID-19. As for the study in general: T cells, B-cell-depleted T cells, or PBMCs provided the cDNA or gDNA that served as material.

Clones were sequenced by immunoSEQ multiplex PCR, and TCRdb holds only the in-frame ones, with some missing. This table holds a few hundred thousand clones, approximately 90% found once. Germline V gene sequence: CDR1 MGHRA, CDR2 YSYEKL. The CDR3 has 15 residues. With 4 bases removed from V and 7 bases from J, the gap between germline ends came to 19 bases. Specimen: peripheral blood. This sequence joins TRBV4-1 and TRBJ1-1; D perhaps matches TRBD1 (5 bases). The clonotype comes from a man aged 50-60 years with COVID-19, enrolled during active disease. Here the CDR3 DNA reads TGCGCCAGCAGCCGGCTGAGGGGAGGTTCCCTTGAAGCTTTCTTT. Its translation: CASSRLRGGSLEAFF.